The 5 T cell receptor beta chains given below trace back to one sample, sequenced in a study of blood T cell repertoires in COVID-19. Some clones are missing from TCRdb's copy, which holds only in-frame ones; the method was immunoSEQ multiplex PCR. The sample comprises 250,000 to 300,000 clones, 80% to 90% of which are singletons, and approximately 11% rests with the top ten. Sequenced: peripheral blood. The receptors here all came from a woman aged 70-85 years with acute or convalescent COVID-19.

V is TRBV3-1 (or the pseudogene TRBV3-2) and J is TRBJ2-7; TRBD1 is a possible D gene (6 bases). Germline CDR1 reads LGHDT; CDR2 reads YNNKEL (reference sequence). The V gene lost 7 bases and the J gene lost 8 bases, with 24 bases spanning the gap. The CDR3 runs 15 residues. The CDR3 sequence: CASTNNLLAGQKQYF. The CDR3, as DNA: TGTGCCAGCACTAACAATCTACTTGCAGGACAGAAGCAGTACTTC.

This clone was observed a single time. The chain links TRBV30 to TRBJ1-3; tentative D call: TRBD1 (5 bases). The CDR3 runs to 15 residues. V lost 1 base and J lost 0, with 10 bases in between. Germline-derived CDR1 and CDR2 are GTSNPN and SVGIG (reference sequence). The CDR3 DNA follows: TGTGCCTGGAGTGCCCGGGGACTCTCTGGAAACACCATATATTTT. Its protein product is CAWSARGLSGNTIYF. The full variable domain, completed using reference TRBV30 and TRBJ1-3, is SQTIHQWPATLVQPVGSPLSLECTVEGTSNPNLYWYRQAAGRGLQLLFYSVGIGQISSEVPQNLSASRPQDRQFILSSKKLLLSDSGFYLCAWSARGLSGNTIYFGEGSWLTVV.

The rearrangement links TRBV7-9 to TRBJ1-6; 8 nucleotides line up with TRBD1. The germline V gene has CDR1 SEHNR and CDR2 FQNEAQ (reference sequence). The CDR3 extends over 14 amino acids. Unmatched junction bases numbered 2, after V lost 3 bases and J lost 7 bases. In DNA, the CDR3 is TGTGCCAGCAGCTTGACAGGGGAAAATTCACCCCTCCACTTT. This sequence encodes CASSLTGENSPLHF.

V gene TRBV27 combines with J gene TRBJ1-2, with 7 positions matching TRBD1. V lost 1 base and J lost 8; bases outside the gene matches: 7. The CDR3 is 14 residues long. Looked up from germline, CDR1 is MNHEY and CDR2 is SMNVEV (reference sequence). Here the CDR3 reads CASSLYAGGGGYTF. For the CDR3, the DNA is TGTGCCAGCAGTTTATACGCAGGGGGTGGCGGCTACACCTTC.

The chain employs TRBV2 and TRBJ1-1; maybe TRBD1 (6 bases). The CDR3 has 13 amino acids. The germline V and J ends were trimmed by 6 bases and 10 bases, with 18 bases remaining between them. The germline CDR1 and CDR2 sequences are SNHLY and FYNNEI. CDR3 loop: CASSRNAGEPAFF. The CDR3 bases are TGTGCCAGCAGCCGCAATGCAGGGGAGCCAGCTTTCTTT.